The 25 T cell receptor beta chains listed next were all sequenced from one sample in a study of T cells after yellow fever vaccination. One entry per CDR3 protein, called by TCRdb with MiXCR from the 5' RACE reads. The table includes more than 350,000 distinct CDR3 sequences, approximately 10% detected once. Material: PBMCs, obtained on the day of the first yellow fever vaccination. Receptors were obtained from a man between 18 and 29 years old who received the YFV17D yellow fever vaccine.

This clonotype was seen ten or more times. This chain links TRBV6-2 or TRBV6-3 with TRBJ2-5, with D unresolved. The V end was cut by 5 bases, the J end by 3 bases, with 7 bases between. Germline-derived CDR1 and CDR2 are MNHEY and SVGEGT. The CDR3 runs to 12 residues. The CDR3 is CASSPTEETQYF. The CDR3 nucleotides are TGTGCCAGCAGTCCAACGGAAGAGACCCAGTACTTC.

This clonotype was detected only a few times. CDR3 region: CATSDSRGETQYF. The CDR3 DNA is TGTGCCACCAGTGACTCCCGTGGTGAGACCCAGTACTTC. V usage is TRBV24-1 and J usage is TRBJ2-5; no clear D gene. This CDR3 is built from 13 residues. Per the germline V gene, CDR1 is KGHDR and CDR2 is SFDVKD. V was shortened by 4 bases and J by 5 bases, with 10 bases between the two germline ends.

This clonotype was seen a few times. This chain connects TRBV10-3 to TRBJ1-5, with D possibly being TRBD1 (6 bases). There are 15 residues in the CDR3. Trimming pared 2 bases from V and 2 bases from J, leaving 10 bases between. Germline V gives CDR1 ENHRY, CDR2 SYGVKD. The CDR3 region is CAISETQGRNQPQHF. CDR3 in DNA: TGTGCCATCAGTGAGACTCAGGGGCGCAATCAGCCCCAGCATTTT.

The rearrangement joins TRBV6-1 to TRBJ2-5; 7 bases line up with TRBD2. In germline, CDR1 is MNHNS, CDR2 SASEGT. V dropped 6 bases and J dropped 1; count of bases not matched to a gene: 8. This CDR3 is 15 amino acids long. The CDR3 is CASSQPSGGQETQYF. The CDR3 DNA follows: TGTGCCAGCAGCCAACCCTCGGGGGGCCAAGAGACCCAGTACTTC.

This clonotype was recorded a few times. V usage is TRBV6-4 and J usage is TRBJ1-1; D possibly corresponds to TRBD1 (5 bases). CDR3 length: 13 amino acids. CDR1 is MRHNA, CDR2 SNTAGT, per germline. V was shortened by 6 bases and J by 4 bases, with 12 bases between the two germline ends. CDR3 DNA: TGTGCCAGCAGCCCCGAGGGGAGCACTGAAGCTTTCTTT. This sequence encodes CASSPEGSTEAFF.

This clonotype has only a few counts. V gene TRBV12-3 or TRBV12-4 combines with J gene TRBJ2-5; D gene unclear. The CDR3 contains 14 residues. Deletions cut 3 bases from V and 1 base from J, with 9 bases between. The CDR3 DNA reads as TGTGCCAGCAGTTTTATGTCGCCCCAAGAGACCCAGTACTTC. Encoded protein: CASSFMSPQETQYF.

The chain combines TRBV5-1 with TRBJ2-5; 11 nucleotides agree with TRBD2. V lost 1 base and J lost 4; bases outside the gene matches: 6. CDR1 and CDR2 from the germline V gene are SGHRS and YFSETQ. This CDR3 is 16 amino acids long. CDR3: CASSLSSSGGRETQYF. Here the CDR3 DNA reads TGCGCCAGCAGCTTGAGTTCTAGCGGGGGGCGAGAGACCCAGTACTTC.

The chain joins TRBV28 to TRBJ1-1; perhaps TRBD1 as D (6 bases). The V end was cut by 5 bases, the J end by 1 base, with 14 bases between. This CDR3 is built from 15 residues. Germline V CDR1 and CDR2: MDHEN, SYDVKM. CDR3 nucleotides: TGTGCCAGCAGTGCCCACCGACAGGCGAACACTGAAGCTTTCTTT. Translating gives CASSAHRQANTEAFF.

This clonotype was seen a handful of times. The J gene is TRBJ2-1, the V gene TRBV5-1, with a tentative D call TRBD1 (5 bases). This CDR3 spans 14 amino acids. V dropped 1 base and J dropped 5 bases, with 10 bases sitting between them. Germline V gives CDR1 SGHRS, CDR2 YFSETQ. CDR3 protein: CASSLWAGNNEQFF. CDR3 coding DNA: TGCGCCAGCAGCTTGTGGGCAGGGAACAATGAGCAGTTCTTC.

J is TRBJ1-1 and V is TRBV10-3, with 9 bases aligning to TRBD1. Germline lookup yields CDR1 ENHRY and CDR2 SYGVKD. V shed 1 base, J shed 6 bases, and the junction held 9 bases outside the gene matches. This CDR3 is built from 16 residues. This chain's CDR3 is CAISEYKTGGGPEAFF. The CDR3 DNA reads TGTGCCATCAGTGAGTATAAGACAGGGGGGGGACCTGAAGCTTTCTTT.

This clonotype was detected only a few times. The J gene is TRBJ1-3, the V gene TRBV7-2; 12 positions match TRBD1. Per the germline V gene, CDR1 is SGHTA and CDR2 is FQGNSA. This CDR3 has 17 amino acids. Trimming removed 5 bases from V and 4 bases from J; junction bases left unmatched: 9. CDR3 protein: CASSPSGTGGLGNTIYF. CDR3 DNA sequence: TGTGCCAGCAGCCCCTCCGGGACAGGGGGCTTAGGAAACACCATATATTTT.

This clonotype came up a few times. CDR3 amino acids: CASSLWFSSYEQYV. CDR3 DNA sequence: TGTGCCAGCAGTTTATGGTTCAGTTCCTACGAGCAGTACGTC. This chain joins TRBV28 and TRBJ2-7; no firm D call. This CDR3 spans 14 amino acids. Germline CDR1 MDHEN, CDR2 SYDVKM. V lost 0 bases, J lost 1 base, and 7 bases lay in between.

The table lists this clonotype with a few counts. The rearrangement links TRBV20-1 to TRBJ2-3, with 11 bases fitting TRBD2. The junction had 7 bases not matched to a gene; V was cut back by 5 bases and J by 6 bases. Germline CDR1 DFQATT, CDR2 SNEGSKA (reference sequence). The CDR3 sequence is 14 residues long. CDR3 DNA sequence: TGCAGTGCTGCTCATAGCGGGGGGGGGGATACGCAGTATTTT. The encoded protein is CSAAHSGGGDTQYF.

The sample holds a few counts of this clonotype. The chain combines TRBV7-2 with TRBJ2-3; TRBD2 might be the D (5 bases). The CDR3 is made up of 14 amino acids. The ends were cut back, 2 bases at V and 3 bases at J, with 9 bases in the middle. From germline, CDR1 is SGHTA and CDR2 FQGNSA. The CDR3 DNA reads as TGTGCCAGCAGCTTAAGAGTAGCGACAGATACGCAGTATTTT. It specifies CASSLRVATDTQYF.

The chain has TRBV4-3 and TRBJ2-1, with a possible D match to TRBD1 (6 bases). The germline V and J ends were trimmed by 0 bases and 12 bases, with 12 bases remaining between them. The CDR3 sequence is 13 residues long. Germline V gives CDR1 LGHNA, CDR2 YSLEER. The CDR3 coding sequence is TGCGCCAGCAGCCAAGATATCGAGACAGGGCAGTTCTTC. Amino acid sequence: CASSQDIETGQFF.

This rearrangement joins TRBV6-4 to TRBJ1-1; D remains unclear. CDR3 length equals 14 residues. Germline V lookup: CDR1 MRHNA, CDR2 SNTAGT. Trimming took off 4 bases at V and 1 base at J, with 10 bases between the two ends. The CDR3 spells CASSGSPGNTEAFF. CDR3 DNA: TGTGCCAGCAGTGGGTCCCCGGGGAACACTGAAGCTTTCTTT.

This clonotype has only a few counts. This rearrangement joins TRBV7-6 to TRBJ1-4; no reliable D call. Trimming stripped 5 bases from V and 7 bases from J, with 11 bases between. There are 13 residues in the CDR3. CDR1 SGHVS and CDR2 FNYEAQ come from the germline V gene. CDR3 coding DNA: TGTGCCAGCAGCGACTACCGGGTTGAAAAACTGTTTTTT. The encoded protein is CASSDYRVEKLFF. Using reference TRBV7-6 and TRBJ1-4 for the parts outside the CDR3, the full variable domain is GAGVSQSPRYKVTKRGQDVALRCDPISGHVSLYWYRQALGQGPEFLTYFNYEAQQDKSGLPNDRFSAERPEGSISTLTIQRTEQRDSAMYRCASSDYRVEKLFFGSGTQLSVL.

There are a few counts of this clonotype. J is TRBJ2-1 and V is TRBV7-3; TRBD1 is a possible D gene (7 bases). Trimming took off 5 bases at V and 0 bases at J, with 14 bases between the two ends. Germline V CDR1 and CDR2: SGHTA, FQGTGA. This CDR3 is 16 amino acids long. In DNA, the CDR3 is TGTGCCAGCAGCCAGGGGGGCTACAGCTCCTACAATGAGCAGTTCTTC. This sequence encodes CASSQGGYSSYNEQFF.

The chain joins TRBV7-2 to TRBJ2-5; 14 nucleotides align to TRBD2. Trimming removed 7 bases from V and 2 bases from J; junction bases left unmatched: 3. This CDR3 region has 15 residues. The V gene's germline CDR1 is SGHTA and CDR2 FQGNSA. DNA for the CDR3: TGTGCCAGCACCCGACTAGCGGGGGGGCAAGAGACCCAGTACTTC. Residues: CASTRLAGGQETQYF.

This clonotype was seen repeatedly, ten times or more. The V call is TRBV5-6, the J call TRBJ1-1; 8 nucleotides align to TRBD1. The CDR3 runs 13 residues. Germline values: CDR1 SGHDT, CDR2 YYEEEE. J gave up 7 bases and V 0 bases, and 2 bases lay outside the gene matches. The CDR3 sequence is CASSLGQGIEAFF. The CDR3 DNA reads TGTGCCAGCAGCTTGGGACAGGGGATTGAAGCTTTCTTT.

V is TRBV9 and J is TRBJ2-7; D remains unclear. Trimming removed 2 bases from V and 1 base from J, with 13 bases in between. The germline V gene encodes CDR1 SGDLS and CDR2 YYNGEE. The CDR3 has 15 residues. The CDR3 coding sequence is TGTGCCAGCAGCGTTTACAGCTCCCAATCCTACGAGCAGTACTTC. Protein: CASSVYSSQSYEQYF. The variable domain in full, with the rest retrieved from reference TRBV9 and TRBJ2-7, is DSGVTQTPKHLITATGQRVTLRCSPRSGDLSVYWYQQSLDQGLQFLIQYYNGEERAKGNILERFSAQQFPDLHSELNLSSLELGDSALYFCASSVYSSQSYEQYFGPGTRLTVT.

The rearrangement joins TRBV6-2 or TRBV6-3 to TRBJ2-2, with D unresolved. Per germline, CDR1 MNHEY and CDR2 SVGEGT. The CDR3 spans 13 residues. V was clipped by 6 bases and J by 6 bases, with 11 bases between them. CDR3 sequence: CASSTIGAGELFF. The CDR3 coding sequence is TGTGCCAGCAGCACCATTGGCGCCGGGGAGCTGTTTTTT.

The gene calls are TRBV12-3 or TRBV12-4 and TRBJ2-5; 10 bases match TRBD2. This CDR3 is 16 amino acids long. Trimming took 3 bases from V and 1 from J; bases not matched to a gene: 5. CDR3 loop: CASSFGVAGGQETQYF. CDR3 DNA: TGTGCCAGCAGTTTTGGCGTAGCGGGGGGCCAAGAGACCCAGTACTTC.

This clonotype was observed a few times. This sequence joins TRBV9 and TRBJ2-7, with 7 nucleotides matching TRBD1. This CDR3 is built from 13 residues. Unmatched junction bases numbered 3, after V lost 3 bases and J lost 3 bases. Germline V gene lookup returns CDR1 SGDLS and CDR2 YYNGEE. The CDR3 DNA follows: TGTGCCAGCAGCGCAGGGGACAGCTACGAGCAGTACTTC. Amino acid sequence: CASSAGDSYEQYF.

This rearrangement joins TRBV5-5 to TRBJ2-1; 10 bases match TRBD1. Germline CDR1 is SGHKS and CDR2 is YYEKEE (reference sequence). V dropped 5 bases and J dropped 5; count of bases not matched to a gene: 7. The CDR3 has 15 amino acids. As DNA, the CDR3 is TGTGCCAGCAGGGCTAGGACAGGGGGAGACAATGAGCAGTTCTTC. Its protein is CASRARTGGDNEQFF.